This T cell receptor (beta chain) was documented in a study of blood T cell repertoires in COVID-19. Study information: The samples span acute and convalescent COVID-19 from the United States, Italy and Spain.

Per the original data handling: The authors estimated nucleated cell counts from reference gene primer amplification. TCRdb keeps only in-frame clones here, not all; method: immunoSEQ multiplex PCR. Clone size and V and J calls were adopted from that table, with D and trimming inferred from the DNA. The table shows about 380,000 clones, with about 89% occurring only once. Germline V gene lookup returns CDR1 MNHEY and CDR2 SVGAGI. CDR3 size: 12 residues. V lost 4 bases, J lost 9 bases, and 4 bases stayed unmatched. Cohort assignment relied on participant-reported clinical history. Input material: PBMCs or T cells enriched from blood (not recorded which). V gene TRBV6-5 combines with J gene TRBJ1-1; 8 bases map to TRBD1. This receptor was identified in a man younger than 45 who had recovered from COVID-19. The CDR3, as DNA: TGTGCCAGCAGTTCGTGGACAGGGAAAGCTTTCTTT. This translates into CASSSWTGKAFF.